These T cell receptor beta chains were read from a single sample in a study of cytomegalovirus exposure and HLA in healthy donors. Libraries were prepared by immunoSEQ multiplex PCR; TCRdb keeps only in-frame clonotypes and omits some of them. Among more than 90,000 clones listed, 81% were seen once. Source material: PBMCs. Receptors were obtained from a woman between 65 and 79 years old in good health and CMV-seropositive. Each CDR3 is given with its conserved first and last residue. The D gene is left open where the match is weak. Clone size is not always given. Where it is, it says once, few, many or a class for expanded clones.

d_gene	j_gene	len	abundance	v_gene	CDR3aa	CDR3nt
TRBD1	TRBJ1-3	21	once	TRBV4-3	CASSQDWTGPLFSRSGNTIYF	TGCGCCAGCAGCCAAGACTGGACAGGGCCCCTGTTCTCACGCTCTGGAAACACCATATATTTT
NA	TRBJ2-7	15	NA	TRBV4-3	CASSREAGVSYEQYF	TGCGCCAGCAGCCGTGAGGCAGGGGTCTCCTACGAGCAGTACTTC
TRBD2	TRBJ2-7	14	NA	TRBV7-2	CASSLTGTSYEQYF	TGTGCCAGCAGCTTGACCGGGACTAGCTACGAGCAGTACTTC
TRBD2	TRBJ2-7	15	NA	TRBV10-3	CAISEGLAGVDEQYF	TGTGCCATCAGTGAGGGACTAGCGGGAGTTGACGAGCAGTACTTC
NA	TRBJ2-5	12	NA	TRBV15	CATSRARETQYF	TGTGCCACCAGCAGGGCTAGGGAGACCCAGTACTTC
TRBD2	TRBJ2-7	14	NA	TRBV19	CASRDTSGNYEQYF	TGTGCCAGTAGGGACACTAGCGGAAACTACGAGCAGTACTTC
TRBD2	TRBJ2-5	17	once	TRBV7-2	CASSLGVAGGPGETQYF	TGTGCCAGCAGCCTTGGTGTAGCGGGAGGGCCAGGGGAGACCCAGTACTTC
TRBD1	TRBJ2-7	13	NA	TRBV30	CAWDRGVDDEQYF	TGTGCCTGGGACAGGGGTGTGGACGACGAGCAGTACTTC
NA	TRBJ1-4	16	few	TRBV23-1	CASSHWTSLGEEKLFF	TGCGCCAGCAGTCACTGGACGAGCTTAGGGGAAGAAAAACTGTTTTTT
NA	TRBJ2-1	15	NA	TRBV7-9	CASSLLRDSYNEQFF	TGTGCCAGCAGCTTACTCCGGGATTCCTACAATGAGCAGTTCTTC
TRBD2	TRBJ2-3	14	NA	TRBV9	CASSVGRGGDTQYF	TGTGCCAGCAGCGTGGGACGGGGGGGAGATACGCAGTATTTT
NA	TRBJ1-5	15	NA	TRBV5-8	CASHSGTPWDQPQHF	TGTGCCAGCCACTCTGGGACACCTTGGGATCAGCCCCAGCATTTT
TRBD2	TRBJ2-7	17	NA	TRBV27	CASSLVRAGGPENEQYF	TGTGCCAGCAGTCTGGTGAGAGCGGGAGGGCCTGAAAACGAGCAGTACTTC
TRBD2	TRBJ2-7	16	NA	TRBV19	CASSTPDPRGGYEQYF	TGTGCCAGTAGTACCCCGGACCCCCGGGGGGGCTACGAGCAGTACTTC
NA	TRBJ1-5	14	few	TRBV19	CASSITGSNQPQHF	TGTGCCAGTAGTATTACAGGGAGCAATCAGCCCCAGCATTTT
NA	TRBJ2-1	12	NA	TRBV10-2	CASSPPEDEQFF	TGCGCCAGCAGCCCTCCTGAGGATGAGCAGTTCTTC
TRBD2	TRBJ2-5	15	NA	TRBV27	CASSPGSGREETQYF	TGTGCCAGCAGTCCAGGGAGCGGGAGGGAAGAGACCCAGTACTTC
TRBD2	TRBJ2-2	15	NA	TRBV5-1	CASSAPSGNTGELFF	TGCGCCAGCAGCGCGCCTAGCGGTAACACCGGGGAGCTGTTTTTT
TRBD2	TRBJ2-7	14	NA	TRBV14	CASSQVSGGRLQYF	TGTGCCAGCAGCCAAGTATCGGGCGGGAGGCTCCAGTACTTC
NA	TRBJ2-7	14	NA	TRBV14	CASSQSENSYEQYF	TGTGCCAGCAGCCAAAGCGAAAACTCCTACGAGCAGTACTTC
TRBD1	TRBJ2-2	17	few	TRBV30	CAWSLSRTGGNTGELFF	TGTGCCTGGAGTCTTAGCCGGACAGGGGGGAACACCGGGGAGCTGTTTTTT
TRBD1	TRBJ2-1	16	NA	TRBV28	CASRQPGQGSYNEQFF	TGTGCCAGCAGACAGCCGGGACAGGGCTCCTACAATGAGCAGTTCTTC
NA	TRBJ1-1	13	few	TRBV19	CASSFDRNTEAFF	TGTGCCAGTAGTTTCGACAGGAACACTGAAGCTTTCTTT
TRBD1	TRBJ1-1	17	NA	TRBV28	CASSPTGGSSGNTEAFF	TGTGCCAGCAGTCCAACAGGGGGCTCGTCTGGGAACACTGAAGCTTTCTTT
NA	TRBJ1-1	14	few	TRBV19	CASSPPGVNTEAFF	TGTGCCAGTAGCCCCCCGGGGGTGAACACTGAAGCTTTCTTT
TRBD2	TRBJ2-5	14	once	TRBV27	CASSPDWGGETQYF	TGTGCCAGCAGTCCGGACTGGGGGGGAGAGACCCAGTACTTC
NA	TRBJ2-7	15	NA	TRBV19	CASSVTLGSIYEQYF	TGTGCCAGTAGTGTCACTCTCGGGAGTATCTACGAGCAGTACTTC